This T cell receptor (beta chain) was sequenced for a study of B cell selection in AIRE deficiency (dated by TCRdb to the late 2010s). Background on the whole study: TCRbeta repertoires of sorted blood CD4+ conventional T cells and regulatory T cells were compared between AIRE-deficient patients and healthy controls. The TCR-sequenced cohort comprised roughly five AIRE-deficient APECED patients and roughly five healthy control donors. General study outcomes and caveats: Shorter CDR3s were found in shared Treg sequences, reflecting a bias toward rearrangements containing few non-templated nucleotide insertions. Of 3,000 to 4,500 shared Treg TCRbeta sequences, 25% to 35% were shared only among healthy donors and over 8% only among patients, suggesting less efficient Treg selection without AIRE. Roughly a third of the Treg TCRbeta sequences shared among healthy donors turned up in patient Tconv cells, suggesting that Treg-biased clones are diverted into the Tconv compartment. Sequencing covered only TCRbeta chains, and 36.6% of shared healthy-donor Treg sequences were also present in healthy Tconv, possibly due to differing TCRalpha chains. TCRBV gene usage, CDR3 length and TCR diversity in Tconv and Treg cells from AIRE-deficient patients were found to be similar to those in cells from healthy donors.

Conventional CD4 T cells were sorted as cells that were CD4+CD127+. Control samples were obtained from healthy donors who were not related to the patients. A FACSAria flow cytometer was used to sort the Tconv and Treg cells intended for TCRbeta sequencing. The sorted cells went into 5-ml round-bottom polystyrene tubes, and the dry cell pellets were then frozen at -80 degrees C until sequencing. The CDR3 covers 15 residues, taking in both the cysteine and the phenylalanine. Of all the DNA, just the CDR3 is kept, 45 bases in frame from base 1. Based on the germline V gene, the CDR1 and CDR2 sequences are SGHNT and YENEEA. For this chain, trimming is 5 bases at the V end and 4 bases at the J end, and the number of junction bases without a gene match is 6. The immunoSEQ platform was used for TCRbeta chain sequencing. The paper's data handling went like this. Pooled conventional T cell repertoires yielded 85,000 to 110,000 distinct in-frame TCRbeta sequences from patients and 130,000 to 150,000 from healthy donors. Treg TCRbeta sequences found in two or more individuals were classed as public, and these public Treg TCRbeta sequences were then looked for in Tconv repertoires. Differences between groups were assessed using Mann-Whitney U tests with Bonferroni-Dunn correction in GraphPad Prism 7.03. What TCRdb holds here is the immuneACCESS table cut down to in-frame rearrangements. Part of the clones is not present; checked against another copy, under half of the missing clones reflect an unresolved V gene, and the others are unexplained. For V, J and clone size, that table is used; D and trimming come from the DNA. The table for this sample lists approximately 24,000 clones; about 96% of them were counted only once. The ten largest clonotypes hold around 0.17% of the sample.

About this clone itself: No cognate antigen has been identified for it. No much larger clone is present one base from it, and per-base qualities are unavailable.

This receptor was identified in a human donor in good health. This chain is built from TRBV11-3 and TRBJ2-1, and TRBD2 matches 9 of the central bases. Input material: CD4+CD127+ conventional T cells sorted from PBMCs. The DNA is TGTGCCAGCAGCGCAGGGACTAGCTTATACAATGAGCAGTTCTTC. This yields the protein CASSAGTSLYNEQFF. Reference TRBV11-3 and TRBJ2-1 proteins supply the regions before and after the CDR3; the full variable domain is: EAGVVQSPRYKIIEKKQPVAFWCNPISGHNTLYWYLQNLGQGPELLIRYENEEAVDDSQLPKDRFSAERLKGVDSTLKIQPAELGDSAVYLCASSAGTSLYNEQFFGPGTRLTVL.